Shown below are 17 T cell receptor beta chains from a single sample sequenced in a study of cytomegalovirus exposure and HLA in healthy donors. The PCR had 60 Vbeta and 13 Jbeta primers. Libraries were prepared by immunoSEQ multiplex PCR; TCRdb keeps only in-frame clonotypes and omits some of them. The sample records about 130,000 clones, 65% to 80% being singletons. Sequencing was performed on PBMCs. These TCRs come from a man in his forties in good health and CMV-seronegative.

The rearrangement links TRBV19 to TRBJ1-1, with 8 bases lining up with TRBD1. With V trimmed by 5 bases and J by 1 base, 6 bases remained unmatched. The CDR3 runs 15 residues. Germline V gene sequence: CDR1 LNHDA, CDR2 SQIVND (reference sequence). CDR3 nucleotides: TGTGCCAGTAGTGACACCGGACAGGGGAACACTGAAGCTTTCTTT. It translates to CASSDTGQGNTEAFF. Combining the CDR3 with reference TRBV19 and TRBJ1-1 gives the whole variable domain DGGITQSPKYLFRKEGQNVTLSCEQNLNHDAMYWYRQDPGQGLRLIYYSQIVNDFQKGDIAEGYSVSREKKESFPLTVTSAQKNPTAFYLCASSDTGQGNTEAFFGQGTRLTVV.

The rearrangement links TRBV7-9 to TRBJ1-4, with 7 bases lining up with TRBD1. Germline V lookup: CDR1 SEHNR, CDR2 FQNEAQ (reference sequence). CDR3 length equals 15 residues. V trimming: 5 bases; J trimming: 5 bases; junction bases outside the gene matches: 8. The CDR3 DNA reads as TGTGCCAGCAGCAGGTCCGGGACAGAGAATGAAAAACTGTTTTTT. Translating gives CASSRSGTENEKLFF.

The rearrangement uses TRBV5-1 and TRBJ1-1, with D uncertain. Trimming pared 1 base from V and 11 bases from J, leaving 15 bases between. The germline V gene has CDR1 SGHRS and CDR2 YFSETQ. The CDR3 has 13 residues. The CDR3 DNA is TGCGCCAGCAGCTTGTACGATTCGCAGATGGCTTTCTTT. Its protein is CASSLYDSQMAFF.

The chain recombines TRBV13 with TRBJ2-7, with TRBD1 matching 8 bases. Germline V gene data show CDR1 as PRHDT and CDR2 as FYEKMQ (reference sequence). The CDR3 length is 13 residues. V trimming: 5 bases; J trimming: 5 bases; junction bases outside the gene matches: 5. CDR3 residues: CASSTTTGDEQYF. CDR3 in DNA: TGTGCCAGCAGCACGACGACAGGGGACGAGCAGTACTTC.

This rearrangement joins TRBV4-3 to TRBJ2-3, with D perhaps TRBD1 (5 bases). The CDR3 is 16 amino acids. The V end lost 1 base, the J end lost 3 bases, and 14 bases lay between the germline ends. Germline CDR1 LGHNA, CDR2 YSLEER. The CDR3: CASSQAALGATDTQYF. The CDR3 DNA reads as TGCGCCAGCAGCCAAGCGGCCCTAGGGGCAACAGATACGCAGTATTTT.

The chain employs TRBV20-1 and TRBJ2-1; D remains unclear. The CDR3 covers 10 residues. The V and J ends lost 7 bases and 8 bases respectively, with 9 bases between them. CDR1 is DFQATT and CDR2 is SNEGSKA in the germline V gene (reference sequence). The CDR3 region is CSVPSHEQFF. The DNA of the CDR3 is TGCAGTGTCCCGAGCCATGAGCAGTTCTTC.

This clone was recorded once. V and J are TRBV19 and TRBJ1-1; 7 nucleotides match TRBD1. The V gene end was trimmed by 6 bases and the J gene end by 6 bases; junction bases not matched to a gene: 13. The CDR3 length is 15 residues. CDR1 and CDR2 from the germline V gene are LNHDA and SQIVND (reference sequence). CDR3 in amino acids: CASSPGQVRGAEAFF. CDR3 bases: TGTGCCAGTAGCCCAGGACAGGTCCGAGGGGCTGAAGCTTTCTTT.

The chain joins TRBV29-1 to TRBJ2-7; D perhaps matches TRBD2 (6 bases). Germline CDR1 is SQVTM and CDR2 is ANQGSEA. The CDR3 length is 12 residues. The ends were cut back, 8 bases at V and 7 bases at J, with 18 bases in the middle. The CDR3 spells CSMRTTSGEQYF. CDR3 nucleotide sequence: TGCAGCATGCGGACTACCTCTGGAGAGCAGTACTTC.

This rearrangement joins TRBV30 to TRBJ2-1; tentative D call: TRBD2 (5 bases). Germline CDR1 and CDR2: GTSNPN and SVGIG (reference sequence). Trimming pared 2 bases from V and 7 bases from J, leaving 15 bases between. The CDR3 is 14 amino acids. CDR3: CAWSIGLKINEQFF. Here the CDR3 DNA reads TGTGCCTGGAGTATAGGACTGAAGATAAATGAGCAGTTCTTC.

The chain combines TRBV29-1 with TRBJ2-6, with 9 bases that match TRBD1. The germline V gene encodes CDR1 SQVTM and CDR2 ANQGSEA. J gave up 0 bases and V 5 bases, and 2 bases lay outside the gene matches. The CDR3 covers 15 residues. CDR3 region: CSVTGGSSGANVLTF. For the CDR3, the DNA is TGCAGCGTTACAGGGGGCTCCTCTGGGGCCAACGTCCTGACTTTC. The entire variable domain, with the rest obtained from reference TRBV29-1 and TRBJ2-6, is as follows: SAVISQKPSRDICQRGTSLTIQCQVDSQVTMMFWYRQQPGQSLTLIATANQGSEATYESGFVIDKFPISRPNLTFSTLTVSNMSPEDSSIYLCSVTGGSSGANVLTFGAGSRLTVL.

The rearrangement uses TRBV9 and TRBJ2-3; 10 bases are a match to TRBD2. J gave up 3 bases and V 4 bases, and 5 bases lay outside the gene matches. The CDR3 consists of 15 residues. Germline loops: CDR1 SGDLS, CDR2 YYNGEE. The CDR3 spells CASSKTSGTTDTQYF. The CDR3, as DNA: TGTGCCAGCAGCAAAACTAGCGGGACGACAGATACGCAGTATTTT.

The chain carries TRBV28 and TRBJ2-2; D perhaps matches TRBD2 (7 bases). Germline CDR1 reads MDHEN; CDR2 reads SYDVKM. V lost 6 bases and J lost 7, with 21 bases in between. CDR3 length equals 16 residues. CDR3 nucleotide sequence: TGTGCCAGCAGCAAGGGAGGGGACATTGGCGTCGGGGAGCTGTTTTTT. It is translated as CASSKGGDIGVGELFF. The full variable domain, its missing parts supplied by reference TRBV28 and TRBJ2-2, is DVKVTQSSRYLVKRTGEKVFLECVQDMDHENMFWYRQDPGLGLRLIYFSYDVKMKEKGDIPEGYSVSREKKERFSLILESASTNQTSMYLCASSKGGDIGVGELFFGEGSRLTVL.

The rearrangement links TRBV4-1 to TRBJ2-7; perhaps TRBD1 as D (5 bases). Trimming pared 2 bases from V and 4 bases from J, leaving 9 bases between. Germline CDR1 is MGHRA and CDR2 is YSYEKL. The CDR3 covers 13 residues. CDR3 sequence: CASSQPGLYEQYF. CDR3 in DNA: TGCGCCAGCAGCCAACCAGGGCTGTACGAGCAGTACTTC.

V and J are TRBV5-1 and TRBJ2-1, with TRBD2 matching over 14 bases. The trim removed 4 bases at V and 4 bases at J, leaving 4 bases unmatched. Germline lookup yields CDR1 SGHRS and CDR2 YFSETQ. The length of the CDR3 is 16 residues. The CDR3 spells CASSAGLAGEYNEQFF. The CDR3 nucleotides are TGCGCCAGCAGCGCGGGACTAGCGGGGGAATACAATGAGCAGTTCTTC.

This chain links TRBV30 with TRBJ1-6; 7 bases line up with TRBD1. The CDR3 totals 17 residues. Germline V gene sequence: CDR1 GTSNPN, CDR2 SVGIG (reference sequence). Trimming took 2 bases from V and 7 from J; bases not matched to a gene: 14. The CDR3 protein is CAWSTGTAGRSNSPLHF. The CDR3 DNA sequence: TGTGCCTGGAGTACCGGGACAGCCGGTCGGTCCAATTCACCCCTCCACTTT. Variable domain in full (rest from reference TRBV30 and TRBJ1-6): SQTIHQWPATLVQPVGSPLSLECTVEGTSNPNLYWYRQAAGRGLQLLFYSVGIGQISSEVPQNLSASRPQDRQFILSSKKLLLSDSGFYLCAWSTGTAGRSNSPLHFGNGTRLTVT.

The V call is TRBV6-5, the J call TRBJ2-5, with unresolved D. The CDR3 runs 15 residues. The V and J ends lost 6 bases and 1 base respectively, with 15 bases between them. From germline, CDR1 is MNHEY and CDR2 SVGAGI. Here the CDR3 reads CASRPEVKLQETQYF. For the CDR3, the DNA is TGTGCCAGCAGACCCGAAGTCAAGCTCCAAGAGACCCAGTACTTC.

In DNA, the CDR3 is TGTGCCAGCAGTTTACAGGGAACCTACGAGCAGTACTTC. It yields the protein CASSLQGTYEQYF. The J gene is TRBJ2-7, the V gene TRBV6-1, with D possibly being TRBD1 (6 bases). The germline CDR1 and CDR2 sequences are MNHNS and SASEGT. V lost 5 bases and J lost 2, with 10 bases in between. This CDR3 has 13 residues.